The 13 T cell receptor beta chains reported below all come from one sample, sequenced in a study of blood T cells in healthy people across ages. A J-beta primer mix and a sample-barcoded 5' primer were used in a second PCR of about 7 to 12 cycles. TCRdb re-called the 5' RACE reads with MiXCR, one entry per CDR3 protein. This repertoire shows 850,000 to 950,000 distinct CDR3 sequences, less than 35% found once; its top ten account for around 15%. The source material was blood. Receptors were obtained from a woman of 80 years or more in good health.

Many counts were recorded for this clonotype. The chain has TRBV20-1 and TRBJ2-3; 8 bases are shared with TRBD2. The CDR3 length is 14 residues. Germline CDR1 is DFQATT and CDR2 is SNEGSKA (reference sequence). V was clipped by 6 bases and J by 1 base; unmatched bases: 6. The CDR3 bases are TGCAGTGCCAAGGATAGCGGGGGCACAGATACGCAGTATTTT. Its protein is CSAKDSGGTDTQYF.

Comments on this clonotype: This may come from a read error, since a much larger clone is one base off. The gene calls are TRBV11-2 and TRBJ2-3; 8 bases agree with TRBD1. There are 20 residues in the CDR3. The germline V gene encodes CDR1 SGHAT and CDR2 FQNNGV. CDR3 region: CANSSPRGTRRQGTADTQYF. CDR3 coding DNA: TGTGCCAACAGCTCACCGAGGGGTACCAGACGACAGGGGACGGCAGATACGCAGTATTTT.

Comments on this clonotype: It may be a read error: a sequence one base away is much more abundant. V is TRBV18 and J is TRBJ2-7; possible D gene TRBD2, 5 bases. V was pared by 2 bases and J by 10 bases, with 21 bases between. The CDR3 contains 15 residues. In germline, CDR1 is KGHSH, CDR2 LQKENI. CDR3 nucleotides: TGTGCCAGCTCACCAGGCCTAGCTACCATCCAGGCCCAGTACTTC. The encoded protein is CASSPGLATIQAQYF.

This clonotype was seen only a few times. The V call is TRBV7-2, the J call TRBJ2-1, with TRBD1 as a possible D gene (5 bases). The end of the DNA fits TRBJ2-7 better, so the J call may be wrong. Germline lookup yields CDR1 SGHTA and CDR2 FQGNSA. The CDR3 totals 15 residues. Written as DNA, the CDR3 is TGTGCCAGCAGGAGAAGCCGTCAGGGCTACAATGAGCAGTACTTC. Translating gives CASRRSRQGYNEQYF.

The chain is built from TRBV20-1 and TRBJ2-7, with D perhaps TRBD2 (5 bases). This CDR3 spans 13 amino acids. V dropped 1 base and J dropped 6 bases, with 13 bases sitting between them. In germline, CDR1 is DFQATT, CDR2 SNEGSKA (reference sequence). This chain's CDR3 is CSARVPGEREQYF. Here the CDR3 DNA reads TGCAGTGCTAGAGTCCCCGGGGAGCGCGAGCAGTACTTC.

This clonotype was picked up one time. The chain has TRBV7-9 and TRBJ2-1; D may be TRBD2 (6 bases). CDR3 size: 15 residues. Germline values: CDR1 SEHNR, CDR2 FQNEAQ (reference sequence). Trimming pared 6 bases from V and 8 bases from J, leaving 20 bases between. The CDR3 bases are TGTGCCAGCAGGAGGTCGGGGGTGGAGATACATGAGCAGTTCTTC. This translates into CASRRSGVEIHEQFF.

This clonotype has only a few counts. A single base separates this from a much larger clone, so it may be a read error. Here the CDR3 DNA reads TGTGCCAGCAGAAGGGACAGGGGGTCGGGGGAGACCCAGTACTTC. Protein sequence: CASRRDRGSGETQYF. The V call is TRBV2, the J call TRBJ2-5; 11 positions agree with TRBD1. The CDR3 runs to 15 residues. The germline CDR1 and CDR2 sequences are SNHLY and FYNNEI. Losses at the gene ends were 6 bases for V and 5 bases for J; bases not matched to a gene: 8.

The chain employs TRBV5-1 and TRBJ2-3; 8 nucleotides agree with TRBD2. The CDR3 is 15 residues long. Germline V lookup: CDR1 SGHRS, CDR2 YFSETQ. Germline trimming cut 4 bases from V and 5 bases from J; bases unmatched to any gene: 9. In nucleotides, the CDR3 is TGCGCCAGCAGCAAACTGAGCGGGAGTGGAGATACGCAGTATTTT. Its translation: CASSKLSGSGDTQYF.

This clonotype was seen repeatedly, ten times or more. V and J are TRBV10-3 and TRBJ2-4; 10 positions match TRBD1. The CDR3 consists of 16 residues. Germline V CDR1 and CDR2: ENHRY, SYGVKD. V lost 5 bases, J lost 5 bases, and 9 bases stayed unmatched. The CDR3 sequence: CAISPNFGQGENIQYF. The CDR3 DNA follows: TGTGCCATCAGTCCAAACTTCGGACAGGGGGAAAACATTCAGTACTTC.

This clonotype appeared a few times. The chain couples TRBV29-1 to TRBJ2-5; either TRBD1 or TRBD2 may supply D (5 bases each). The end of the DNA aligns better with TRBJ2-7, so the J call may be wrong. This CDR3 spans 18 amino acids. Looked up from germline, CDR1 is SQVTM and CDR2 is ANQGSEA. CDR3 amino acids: CSEWESRTNRGLSYEQYF. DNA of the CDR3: TGCAGCGAGTGGGAGTCTCGGACGAATAGGGGATTGTCCTACGAGCAGTACTTC.

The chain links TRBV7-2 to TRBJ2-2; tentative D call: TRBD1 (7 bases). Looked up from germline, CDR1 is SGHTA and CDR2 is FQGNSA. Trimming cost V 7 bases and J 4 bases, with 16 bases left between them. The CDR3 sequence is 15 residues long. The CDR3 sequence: CASTWRGQSTGELFF. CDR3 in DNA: TGTGCCAGCACCTGGAGGGGGCAGTCCACCGGGGAGCTGTTTTTT. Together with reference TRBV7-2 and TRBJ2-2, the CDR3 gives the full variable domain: GAGVSQSPSNKVTEKGKDVELRCDPISGHTALYWYRQSLGQGLEFLIYFQGNSAPDKSGLPSDRFSAERTGGSVSTLTIQRTQQEDSAVYLCASTWRGQSTGELFFGEGSRLTVL.

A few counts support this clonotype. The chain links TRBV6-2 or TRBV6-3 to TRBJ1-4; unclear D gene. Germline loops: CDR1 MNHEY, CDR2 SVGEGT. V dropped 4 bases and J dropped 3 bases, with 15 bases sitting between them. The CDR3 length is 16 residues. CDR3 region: CASSSRSGGANEKLFF. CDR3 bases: TGTGCCAGCAGTTCACGATCTGGAGGAGCTAATGAAAAACTGTTTTTT.

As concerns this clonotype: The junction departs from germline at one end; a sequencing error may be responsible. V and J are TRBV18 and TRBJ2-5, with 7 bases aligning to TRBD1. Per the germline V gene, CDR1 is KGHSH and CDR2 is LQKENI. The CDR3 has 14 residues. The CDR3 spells CANSPRQGQETQYF. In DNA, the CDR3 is TGTGCCAACTCACCCAGACAGGGTCAAGAGACCCAGTACTTC.